This T cell receptor (beta chain) is drawn from a study of blood T cell repertoires in COVID-19. Clones were sequenced by immunoSEQ multiplex PCR, and TCRdb holds only the in-frame ones, with some missing. The sample comprises about 210,000 clones, about nine tenths of which are singletons, and 2% to 3% rests with the top ten. This clone was found a few times. Per the germline V gene, CDR1 is LGHDT and CDR2 is YNNKEL (reference sequence). The CDR3 contains 13 residues. The V and J ends lost 2 bases and 7 bases respectively, with 8 bases between them. The chain combines TRBV3-1 (or the pseudogene TRBV3-2) with TRBJ2-2; possible D gene TRBD2, 6 bases. This sequence was found in a woman aged 35 to 49 with acute COVID-19. The specimen sequenced was PBMCs or T cells enriched from blood (not recorded which). CDR3 in amino acids: CASSQQGLGELFF. In nucleotides, the CDR3 is TGTGCCAGCAGCCAACAGGGACTCGGGGAGCTGTTTTTT.